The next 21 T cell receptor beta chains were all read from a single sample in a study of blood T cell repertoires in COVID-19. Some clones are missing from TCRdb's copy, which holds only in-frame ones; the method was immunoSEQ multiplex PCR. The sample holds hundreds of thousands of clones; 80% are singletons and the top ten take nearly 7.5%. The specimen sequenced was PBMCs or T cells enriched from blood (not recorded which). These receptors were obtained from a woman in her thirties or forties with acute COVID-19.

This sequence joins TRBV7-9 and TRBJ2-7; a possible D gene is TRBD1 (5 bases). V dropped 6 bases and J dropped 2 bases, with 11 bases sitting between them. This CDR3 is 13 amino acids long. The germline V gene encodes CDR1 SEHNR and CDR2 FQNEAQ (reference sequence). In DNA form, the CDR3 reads TGTGCCAGCAGGGCCAGGGATACCTACGAGCAGTACTTC. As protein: CASRARDTYEQYF.

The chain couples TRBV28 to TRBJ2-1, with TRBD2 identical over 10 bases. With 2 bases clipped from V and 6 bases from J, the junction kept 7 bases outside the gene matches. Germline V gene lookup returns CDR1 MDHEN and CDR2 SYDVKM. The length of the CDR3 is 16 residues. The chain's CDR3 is CASSLETSGRANEQFF. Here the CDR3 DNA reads TGTGCCAGCAGTTTAGAGACTAGCGGGCGTGCCAATGAGCAGTTCTTC.

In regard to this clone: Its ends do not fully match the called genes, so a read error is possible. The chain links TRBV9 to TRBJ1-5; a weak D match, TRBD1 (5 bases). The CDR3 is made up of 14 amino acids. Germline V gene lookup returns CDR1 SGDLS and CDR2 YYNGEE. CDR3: CASSVGGSSQPQHF. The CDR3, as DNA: TGTGCCAGCAGCGTCGGGGGTAGCAGTCAGCCCCAGCATTTT. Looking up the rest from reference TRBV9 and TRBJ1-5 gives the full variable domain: DSGVTQTPKHLITATGQRVTLRCSPRSGDLSVYWYQQSLDQGLQFLIQYYNGEERAKGNILERFSAQQFPDLHSELNLSSLELGDSALYFCASSVGGSSQPQHFGDGTRLSIL.

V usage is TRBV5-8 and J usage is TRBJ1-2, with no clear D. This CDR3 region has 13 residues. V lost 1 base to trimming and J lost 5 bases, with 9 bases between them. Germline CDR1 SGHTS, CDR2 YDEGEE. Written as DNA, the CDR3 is TGTGCCAGCAGCTTGTGGGCTCGGTATGGCTACACCTTC. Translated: CASSLWARYGYTF.

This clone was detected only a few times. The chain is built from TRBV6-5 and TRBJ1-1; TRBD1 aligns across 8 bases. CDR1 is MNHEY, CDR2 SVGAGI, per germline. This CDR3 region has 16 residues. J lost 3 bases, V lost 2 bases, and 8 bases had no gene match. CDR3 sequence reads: CASSYGQGTGDTEAFF. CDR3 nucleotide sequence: TGTGCCAGCAGTTACGGACAGGGAACGGGGGACACTGAAGCTTTCTTT.

The CDR3 DNA reads as TGTGCCAGCAGCAGAACGGGTCAGTCGAACACTGAAGCTTTCTTT. It codes for CASSRTGQSNTEAFF. The genes are TRBV9 and TRBJ1-1; D gene ambiguous. The V end was cut by 4 bases, the J end by 1 base, with 14 bases between. The CDR3 contains 15 residues. In germline, CDR1 is SGDLS, CDR2 YYNGEE.

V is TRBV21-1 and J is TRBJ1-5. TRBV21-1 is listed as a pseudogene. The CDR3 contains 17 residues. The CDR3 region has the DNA TGTGCCAGCAGCAAAGGGGCCGCGGGGGGCCGAGATCAGCCCCAGCATTTT. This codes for CASSKGAAGGRDQPQHF.

The CDR3 sequence: CASSEGTSVLYEQYF. The CDR3 DNA reads as TGTGCCAGCAGTGAAGGGACTAGCGTACTCTACGAGCAGTACTTC. The V and J genes are TRBV27 and TRBJ2-7, with 10 bases fitting TRBD2. The CDR3 has 15 residues. Germline V CDR1 and CDR2: MNHEY, SMNVEV (reference sequence). Losses at the gene ends were 5 bases for V and 3 bases for J; bases not matched to a gene: 7.

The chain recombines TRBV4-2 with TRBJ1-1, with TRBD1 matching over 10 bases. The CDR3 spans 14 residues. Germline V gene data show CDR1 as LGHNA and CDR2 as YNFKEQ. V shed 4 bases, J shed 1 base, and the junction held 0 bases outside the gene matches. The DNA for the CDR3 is TGTGCCAGCAGCCGGGACAGGGGGAACACTGAAGCTTTCTTT. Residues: CASSRDRGNTEAFF.

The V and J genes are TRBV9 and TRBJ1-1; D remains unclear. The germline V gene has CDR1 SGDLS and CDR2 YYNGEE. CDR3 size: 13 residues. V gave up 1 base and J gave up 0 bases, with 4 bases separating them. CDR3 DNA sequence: TGTGCCAGCAGCGTATATGTGAACACTGAAGCTTTCTTT. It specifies CASSVYVNTEAFF.

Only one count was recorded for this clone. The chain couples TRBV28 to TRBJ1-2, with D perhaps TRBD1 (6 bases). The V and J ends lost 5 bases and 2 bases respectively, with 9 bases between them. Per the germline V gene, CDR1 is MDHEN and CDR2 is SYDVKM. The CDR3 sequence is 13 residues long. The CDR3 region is CASSVRGNYGYTF. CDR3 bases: TGTGCCAGCAGTGTAAGGGGGAACTATGGCTACACCTTC.

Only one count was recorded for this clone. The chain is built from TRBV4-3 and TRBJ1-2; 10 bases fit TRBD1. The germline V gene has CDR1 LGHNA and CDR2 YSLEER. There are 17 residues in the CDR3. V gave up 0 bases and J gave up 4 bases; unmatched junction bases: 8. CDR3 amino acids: CASSQDDGTGARYGYTF. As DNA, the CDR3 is TGCGCCAGCAGCCAAGATGATGGGACAGGGGCCCGCTATGGCTACACCTTC.

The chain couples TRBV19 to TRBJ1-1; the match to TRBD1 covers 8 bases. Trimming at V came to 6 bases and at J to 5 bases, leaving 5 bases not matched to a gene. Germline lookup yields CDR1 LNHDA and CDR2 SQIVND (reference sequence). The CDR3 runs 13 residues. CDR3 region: CASRGTGGTEAFF. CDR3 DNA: TGTGCCAGTAGGGGAACAGGGGGGACTGAAGCTTTCTTT.

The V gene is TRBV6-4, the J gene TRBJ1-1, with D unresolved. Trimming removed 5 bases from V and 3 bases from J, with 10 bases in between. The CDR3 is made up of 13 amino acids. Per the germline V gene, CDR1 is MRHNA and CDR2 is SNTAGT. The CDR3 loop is CASSRSADTEAFF. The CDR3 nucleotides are TGTGCCAGCAGTAGGAGTGCCGACACTGAAGCTTTCTTT.

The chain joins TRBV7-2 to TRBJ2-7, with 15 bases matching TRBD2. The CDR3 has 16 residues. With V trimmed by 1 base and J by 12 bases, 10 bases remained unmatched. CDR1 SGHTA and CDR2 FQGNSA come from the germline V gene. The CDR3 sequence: CASSLDTRTSGGATYF. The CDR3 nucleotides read TGTGCCAGCAGCTTAGACACAAGGACTAGCGGGGGGGCCACGTACTTC.

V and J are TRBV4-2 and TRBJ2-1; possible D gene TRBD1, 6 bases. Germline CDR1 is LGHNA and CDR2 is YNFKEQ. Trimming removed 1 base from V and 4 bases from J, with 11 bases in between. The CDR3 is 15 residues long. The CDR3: CASSQVGGSYNEQFF. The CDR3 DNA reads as TGTGCCAGCAGCCAAGTAGGGGGATCATACAATGAGCAGTTCTTC.

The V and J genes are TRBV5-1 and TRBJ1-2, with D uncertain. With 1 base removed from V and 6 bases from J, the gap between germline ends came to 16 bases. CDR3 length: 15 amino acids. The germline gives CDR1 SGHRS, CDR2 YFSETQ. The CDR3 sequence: CASSLRLEGRHGYTF. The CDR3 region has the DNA TGCGCCAGCAGCTTGAGGCTCGAGGGCAGACATGGCTACACCTTC.

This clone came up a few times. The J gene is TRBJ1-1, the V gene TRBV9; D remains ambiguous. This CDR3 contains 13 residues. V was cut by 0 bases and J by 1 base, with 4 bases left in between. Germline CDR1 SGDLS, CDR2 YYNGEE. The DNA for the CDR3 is TGTGCCAGCAGCGTAGACGGGAACACTGAAGCTTTCTTT. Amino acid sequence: CASSVDGNTEAFF.

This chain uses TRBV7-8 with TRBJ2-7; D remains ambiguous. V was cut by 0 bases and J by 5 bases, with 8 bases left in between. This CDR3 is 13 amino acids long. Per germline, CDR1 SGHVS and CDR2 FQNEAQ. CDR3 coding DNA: TGTGCCAGCAGCTTAGCGTCGGCGGACGAGCAGTACTTC. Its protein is CASSLASADEQYF.

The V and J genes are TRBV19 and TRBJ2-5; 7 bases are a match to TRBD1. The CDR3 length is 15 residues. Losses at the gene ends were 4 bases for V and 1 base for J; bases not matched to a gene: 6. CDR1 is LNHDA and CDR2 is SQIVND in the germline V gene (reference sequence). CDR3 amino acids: CASSNPGTAQETQYF. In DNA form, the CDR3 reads TGTGCCAGTAGTAACCCCGGGACAGCCCAAGAGACCCAGTACTTC. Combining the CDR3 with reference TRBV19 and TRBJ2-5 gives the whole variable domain DGGITQSPKYLFRKEGQNVTLSCEQNLNHDAMYWYRQDPGQGLRLIYYSQIVNDFQKGDIAEGYSVSREKKESFPLTVTSAQKNPTAFYLCASSNPGTAQETQYFGPGTRLLVL.

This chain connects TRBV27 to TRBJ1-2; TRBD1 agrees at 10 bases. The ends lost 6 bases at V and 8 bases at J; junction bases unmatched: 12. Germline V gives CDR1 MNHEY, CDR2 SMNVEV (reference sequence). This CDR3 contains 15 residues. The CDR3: CASRGRDRGPEGYTF. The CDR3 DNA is TGTGCCAGCAGGGGAAGGGACAGGGGCCCGGAGGGCTACACCTTC.